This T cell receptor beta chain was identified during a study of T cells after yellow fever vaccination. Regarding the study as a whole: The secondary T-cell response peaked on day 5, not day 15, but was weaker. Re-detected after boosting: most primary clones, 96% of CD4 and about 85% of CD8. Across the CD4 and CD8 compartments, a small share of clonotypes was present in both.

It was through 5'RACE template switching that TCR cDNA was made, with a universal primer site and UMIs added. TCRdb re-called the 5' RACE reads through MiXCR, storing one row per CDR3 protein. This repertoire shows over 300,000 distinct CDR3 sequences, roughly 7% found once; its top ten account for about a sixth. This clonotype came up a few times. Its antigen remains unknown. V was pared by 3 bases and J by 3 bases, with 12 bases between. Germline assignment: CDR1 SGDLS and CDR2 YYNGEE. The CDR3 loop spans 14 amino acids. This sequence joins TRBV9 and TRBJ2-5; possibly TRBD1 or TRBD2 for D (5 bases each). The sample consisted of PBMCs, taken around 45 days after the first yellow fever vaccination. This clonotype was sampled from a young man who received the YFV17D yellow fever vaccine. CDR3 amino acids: CASSAGTEEETQYF. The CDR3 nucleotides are TGTGCCAGCAGCGCCGGGACGGAAGAAGAGACCCAGTACTTC. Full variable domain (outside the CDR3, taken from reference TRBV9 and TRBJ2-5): DSGVTQTPKHLITATGQRVTLRCSPRSGDLSVYWYQQSLDQGLQFLIQYYNGEERAKGNILERFSAQQFPDLHSELNLSSLELGDSALYFCASSAGTEEETQYFGPGTRLLVL.